One sample yielded the 28 T cell receptor beta chains listed below, sequenced in a study of blood T cell repertoires in COVID-19. Produced via immunoSEQ multiplex PCR; TCRdb's table is partial and in-frame only. The sample includes approximately 100,000 clones, 71% seen only once; the top ten take approximately 0.9%. Sequencing used peripheral blood. The receptors were sampled from a human donor with acute or convalescent COVID-19. The donor label of this sample is uncertain.

The V gene is TRBV6-2 or TRBV6-3, the J gene TRBJ1-3; TRBD1 might be the D (6 bases). CDR3 length: 15 residues. V was shortened by 6 bases and J by 0 bases, with 12 bases between the two germline ends. Germline-derived CDR1 and CDR2 are MNHEY and SVGEGT. The CDR3 is CASSPGTPSGNTIYF. CDR3 nucleotide sequence: TGTGCCAGCAGCCCCGGGACACCCTCTGGAAACACCATATATTTT.

The J gene is TRBJ2-5, the V gene TRBV7-2, with 11 bases matching TRBD2. Per germline, CDR1 SGHTA and CDR2 FQGNSA. V dropped 2 bases and J dropped 4; count of bases not matched to a gene: 3. The CDR3 contains 15 residues. The CDR3 DNA is TGTGCCAGCAGCTTACTAGCGGGGGGAGGAGAGACCCAGTACTTC. This gives the protein CASSLLAGGGETQYF.

Remarks on this clone: At one of its ends the junction is not consistent with the germline gene, which may arise from a read error. The chain recombines TRBV4-1 with TRBJ1-1, with unresolved D. Germline-derived CDR1 and CDR2 are MGHRA and YSYEKL. The CDR3 has 11 amino acids. The CDR3 DNA is TGCGCCAGCAGCCGAAACAATGAAGCTTTCTTT. Translating it yields CASSRNNEAFF.

The J gene is TRBJ1-1, the V gene TRBV9; 12 nucleotides align to TRBD1. This CDR3 is 17 amino acids long. V lost 3 bases, J lost 3 bases, and 9 bases stayed unmatched. The germline gives CDR1 SGDLS, CDR2 YYNGEE. The CDR3 loop reads CASSESRDRGLDTEAFF. DNA for the CDR3: TGTGCCAGCAGCGAGAGCCGGGACAGGGGGCTAGACACTGAAGCTTTCTTT.

The gene calls are TRBV19 and TRBJ1-6; TRBD1 might be the D (5 bases). The germline V and J ends were trimmed by 6 bases and 7 bases, with 19 bases remaining between them. Germline V gene lookup returns CDR1 LNHDA and CDR2 SQIVND (reference sequence). This CDR3 region has 16 residues. The DNA of the CDR3 is TGTGCCAGTAGGATGGTAGGGGTTGTTTCGAATTCACCCCTCCACTTT. Its translation is CASRMVGVVSNSPLHF.

V is TRBV3-1 (or the pseudogene TRBV3-2) and J is TRBJ2-5; 7 bases are a match to TRBD2. In germline, CDR1 is LGHDT, CDR2 YNNKEL (reference sequence). Unmatched junction bases numbered 18, after V lost 4 bases and J lost 1 base. CDR3 length equals 19 residues. Written as DNA, the CDR3 is TGTGCCAGCAGCCCATTCGGGGGGACGGGTGATTCCCCCCAAGAGACCCAGTACTTC. Amino acids: CASSPFGGTGDSPQETQYF.

In this sample, this clone turned up once. The chain is built from TRBV30 and TRBJ1-4; D remains unclear. Germline values: CDR1 GTSNPN, CDR2 SVGIG (reference sequence). The CDR3 loop spans 16 amino acids. Trimming took 1 base from V and 0 from J, leaving 12 bases between them. The CDR3 protein is CAWSGNRDATNEKLFF. The CDR3 region has the DNA TGTGCCTGGAGTGGGAACAGAGACGCAACTAATGAAAAACTGTTTTTT.

V is TRBV3-1 (or the pseudogene TRBV3-2) and J is TRBJ1-5, with D uncertain. Germline V gene sequence: CDR1 LGHDT, CDR2 YNNKEL (reference sequence). V shed 5 bases and J shed 7 bases, with 15 bases lying between them. The CDR3 has 14 residues. The CDR3 region has the DNA TGTGCCAGCAGCTCTTCCTTTTTGAGCCAGCCCCAGCATTTT. This translates into CASSSSFLSQPQHF.

At least ten counts were recorded for this clone. The V gene is TRBV5-6, the J gene TRBJ1-1; 7 nucleotides match TRBD1. V lost 0 bases to trimming and J lost 5 bases; unmatched junction nucleotides: 10. From germline, CDR1 is SGHDT and CDR2 YYEEEE. The CDR3 loop spans 16 amino acids. The CDR3 DNA is TGTGCCAGCAGCTTGGGGACAGGCTTCCAAGGTACTGAAGCTTTCTTT. Translation gives CASSLGTGFQGTEAFF.

The rearrangement joins TRBV28 to TRBJ2-1; D is ambiguous. The CDR3 has 11 amino acids. Germline V lookup: CDR1 MDHEN, CDR2 SYDVKM. V was shortened by 7 bases and J by 12 bases, with 13 bases between the two germline ends. The CDR3 sequence: CASTDSFGQFF. Here the CDR3 DNA reads TGTGCCAGCACCGATAGCTTCGGGCAGTTCTTC.

This clone was seen more than once but under ten times. In DNA form, the CDR3 reads TGTGCCAGCAGCTTAGACGGGGTGGGCAGAAACACAGATACGCAGTATTTT. Its protein is CASSLDGVGRNTDTQYF. This chain connects TRBV11-2 to TRBJ2-3; TRBD2 might be the D (5 bases). The germline CDR1 and CDR2 sequences are SGHAT and FQNNGV. V lost 0 bases and J 2 bases, leaving 15 bases between the germline ends. The CDR3 spans 17 residues.

The chain is built from TRBV4-1 and TRBJ1-5; perhaps TRBD1 as D (6 bases). The CDR3 has 16 residues. Trimming took 2 bases from V and 4 from J, leaving 15 bases between them. Germline lookup yields CDR1 MGHRA and CDR2 YSYEKL. This CDR3 reads CASSQLYRVLNQPQHF. CDR3 in DNA: TGCGCCAGCAGCCAATTATACAGGGTATTGAATCAGCCCCAGCATTTT.

J is TRBJ1-4 and V is TRBV18; TRBD1 aligns across 9 bases. This CDR3 comprises 13 residues. Trimming took 3 bases from V and 8 from J; bases not matched to a gene: 1. Germline loops: CDR1 KGHSH, CDR2 LQKENI. The CDR3 sequence: CASSPGQGEKLFF. The CDR3 DNA is TGTGCCAGCTCACCGGGACAGGGCGAAAAACTGTTTTTT.

The rearrangement uses TRBV3-1 (or the pseudogene TRBV3-2) and TRBJ1-2; tentative D call: TRBD1 (6 bases). Germline CDR1 and CDR2: LGHDT and YNNKEL (reference sequence). Trimming pared 4 bases from V and 7 bases from J, leaving 16 bases between. The CDR3 runs 14 residues. The CDR3, as DNA: TGTGCCAGCAGCCCTCAAATAACAGGGAGTGGCTACACCTTC. It translates to CASSPQITGSGYTF.

This clone was picked up a small number of times. This chain links TRBV27 with TRBJ2-1, with 8 bases that match TRBD2. This CDR3 has 16 residues. Germline loops: CDR1 MNHEY, CDR2 SMNVEV (reference sequence). The V gene end was trimmed by 6 bases and the J gene end by 5 bases; junction bases not matched to a gene: 12. For the CDR3, the DNA is TGTGCCAGCAGCCGCCCCGGGGGGGTATCACACAATGAGCAGTTCTTC. Protein sequence: CASSRPGGVSHNEQFF.

A few counts support this clone. V gene TRBV19 combines with J gene TRBJ2-2; TRBD1 agrees at 8 bases. The CDR3 loop spans 14 amino acids. Germline CDR1 is LNHDA and CDR2 is SQIVND (reference sequence). V lost 8 bases to trimming and J lost 0 bases; unmatched junction nucleotides: 2. The CDR3 here is CASYRGSNTGELFF. The CDR3 bases are TGTGCCAGTTACAGGGGGTCGAACACCGGGGAGCTGTTTTTT.

This clone was observed a handful of times. V usage is TRBV5-1 and J usage is TRBJ2-2, with 10 bases lining up with TRBD1. The CDR3 is made up of 17 amino acids. From germline, CDR1 is SGHRS and CDR2 YFSETQ. The junction had 9 bases not matched to a gene; V was cut back by 4 bases and J by 3 bases. CDR3 DNA: TGCGCCAGCAGCCCGAGGCGGGGGACAGGGGACACCGGGGAGCTGTTTTTT. It yields the protein CASSPRRGTGDTGELFF.

DNA for the CDR3: TGCAGTGCCCAGGGGAGCTATGGCTACACCTTC. Translation gives CSAQGSYGYTF. J is TRBJ1-2 and V is TRBV20-1; the D gene is possibly TRBD1 (6 bases). The germline CDR1 and CDR2 sequences are DFQATT and SNEGSKA (reference sequence). V was cut by 6 bases and J by 4 bases, with 9 bases left in between. The CDR3 covers 11 residues.

The genes are TRBV18 and TRBJ2-1; D might be TRBD2 (7 bases). The CDR3 has 14 residues. V lost 2 bases, J lost 5 bases, and 10 bases lay in between. Germline CDR1 and CDR2: KGHSH and LQKENI. The CDR3, as DNA: TGTGCCAGCTCACCAGGGGGGGGCCACAATGAGCAGTTCTTC. This encodes CASSPGGGHNEQFF.

CDR3 in DNA: TGTGCCTGGAGCCCCCGGCGGGTTAACTATGGCTACACCTTC. Protein sequence: CAWSPRRVNYGYTF. The V gene is TRBV30, the J gene TRBJ1-2; no definite D call. V lost 3 bases and J 1 base, leaving 12 bases between the germline ends. Germline V gene data show CDR1 as GTSNPN and CDR2 as SVGIG (reference sequence). CDR3 length: 14 residues.

The chain recombines TRBV18 with TRBJ1-1; D might be TRBD1 (6 bases). This CDR3 spans 14 amino acids. The V gene's germline CDR1 is KGHSH and CDR2 LQKENI. Trimming took 2 bases from V and 0 from J, leaving 7 bases between them. The CDR3 here is CASSPTGLNTEAFF. The DNA for the CDR3 is TGTGCCAGCTCACCAACAGGGCTGAACACTGAAGCTTTCTTT.

The chain links TRBV28 to TRBJ1-1, with no clear D. V was pared by 8 bases and J by 0 bases, with 13 bases between. The CDR3 is 14 amino acids. Looked up from germline, CDR1 is MDHEN and CDR2 is SYDVKM. The CDR3 bases are TGTGCCAGCGGTAGAAGCCGTTTGAACACTGAAGCTTTCTTT. This encodes CASGRSRLNTEAFF.

This clone has more than one count but fewer than ten. The CDR3 coding sequence is TGTGCCAGCAGCCGAGGGGGCTATAGCAATCAGCCCCAGCATTTT. This encodes CASSRGGYSNQPQHF. The rearrangement links TRBV3-1 (or the pseudogene TRBV3-2) to TRBJ1-5, with 7 bases lining up with TRBD1. Germline loops: CDR1 LGHDT, CDR2 YNNKEL (reference sequence). J was trimmed by 0 bases and V by 4 bases; bases with no gene match: 3. The CDR3 consists of 15 residues.

This clone was counted only a few times. The V and J genes are TRBV3-1 (or the pseudogene TRBV3-2) and TRBJ1-3, with D tentatively TRBD1 (6 bases). The CDR3 consists of 15 residues. Trimming took 4 bases from V and 7 from J, leaving 17 bases between them. Germline-derived CDR1 and CDR2 are LGHDT and YNNKEL (reference sequence). The CDR3 nucleotides are TGTGCCAGCAGCCTCATAGGGGGTGCCGAGAACACCATATATTTT. Amino acid sequence: CASSLIGGAENTIYF.

This rearrangement joins TRBV2 to TRBJ2-1, with 11 nucleotides matching TRBD1. V trimming: 6 bases; J trimming: 4 bases; junction bases outside the gene matches: 8. The germline V gene encodes CDR1 SNHLY and CDR2 FYNNEI. This CDR3 region has 16 residues. Here the CDR3 DNA reads TGTGCCAGCAGGACGGACAGGGGGCGTTTTTACAATGAGCAGTTCTTC. It codes for CASRTDRGRFYNEQFF.

The chain carries TRBV28 and TRBJ1-2, with D unresolved. The germline CDR1 and CDR2 sequences are MDHEN and SYDVKM. This CDR3 comprises 14 residues. The V gene lost 5 bases and the J gene lost 4 bases, with 14 bases spanning the gap. The CDR3 loop reads CASSESGDLYGYTF. The CDR3 DNA reads as TGTGCCAGCAGTGAATCAGGTGACCTCTATGGCTACACCTTC.

V and J are TRBV12-3 or TRBV12-4 and TRBJ2-7, with D maybe TRBD1 (5 bases). V was shortened by 7 bases and J by 5 bases, with 15 bases between the two germline ends. The CDR3 runs to 13 residues. The CDR3 here is CASKWAGPNEQYV. DNA of the CDR3: TGTGCCAGCAAGTGGGCAGGGCCTAACGAGCAGTACGTC.

The rearrangement links TRBV3-1 (or the pseudogene TRBV3-2) to TRBJ1-5; the D is unclear. The germline V gene encodes CDR1 LGHDT and CDR2 YNNKEL (reference sequence). CDR3 length equals 14 residues. The V end was cut by 0 bases, the J end by 2 bases, with 5 bases between. The CDR3 nucleotides read TGTGCCAGCAGCCAAGACGGAGGCAATCAGCCCCAGCATTTT. This sequence encodes CASSQDGGNQPQHF.